This entry lists 10 T cell receptor beta chains sequenced from one sample in a study of OX40 agonist ivuxolimab in advanced cancers. Profiled with immunoSEQ multiplex PCR; TCRdb holds only in-frame clones, not every one. The table lists 130,000 or so clones, 93% of them singletons. The source material was CD4+ or CD8+ T cells sorted from blood, sampled in a trial of the OX40 agonist ivuxolimab. These receptors were obtained from an adult with an advanced solid tumor such as melanoma, head and neck, liver or kidney cancer.

This clone appeared once. CDR3 nucleotides: TGTGCCAGTAGTGTCGGGCCCCAGGAACTCTCCTACGAGCAGTACTTC. Translation: CASSVGPQELSYEQYF. The J gene is TRBJ2-7, the V gene TRBV19; D gene ambiguous. The CDR3 runs to 16 residues. The germline CDR1 and CDR2 sequences are LNHDA and SQIVND (reference sequence). The germline V and J ends were trimmed by 5 bases and 0 bases, with 17 bases remaining between them. The complete variable domain, with remaining parts taken from reference TRBV19 and TRBJ2-7, reads DGGITQSPKYLFRKEGQNVTLSCEQNLNHDAMYWYRQDPGQGLRLIYYSQIVNDFQKGDIAEGYSVSREKKESFPLTVTSAQKNPTAFYLCASSVGPQELSYEQYFGPGTRLTVT.

The chain employs TRBV6-5 and TRBJ1-3; TRBD1 matches at 8 bases. CDR3 size: 14 residues. J was trimmed by 2 bases and V by 5 bases; bases with no gene match: 2. From germline, CDR1 is MNHEY and CDR2 SVGAGI. The DNA of the CDR3 is TGTGCCAGCAGTAGACAGGGGACTGGAAACACCATATATTTT. The encoded protein is CASSRQGTGNTIYF.

The chain combines TRBV18 with TRBJ1-1; no clear D gene. This CDR3 has 15 amino acids. V lost 3 bases and J lost 1, with 12 bases in between. The germline gives CDR1 KGHSH, CDR2 LQKENI. The CDR3 region is CASSPSGSENTEAFF. The CDR3, as DNA: TGTGCCAGCTCACCTTCCGGGAGCGAGAACACTGAAGCTTTCTTT.

The CDR3 spells CASSQESRSIYNEQFF. CDR3 nucleotides: TGTGCCAGCAGCCAAGAAAGTAGGTCTATCTACAATGAGCAGTTCTTC. The chain has TRBV14 and TRBJ2-1; no firm D call. From germline, CDR1 is SGHDN and CDR2 FVKESK. V was cut by 0 bases and J by 3 bases, with 12 bases left in between. The CDR3 loop spans 16 amino acids. Full variable domain (missing parts from reference TRBV14 and TRBJ2-1): EAGVTQFPSHSVIEKGQTVTLRCDPISGHDNLYWYRRVMGKEIKFLLHFVKESKQDESGMPNNRFLAERTGGTYSTLKVQPAELEDSGVYFCASSQESRSIYNEQFFGPGTRLTVL.

The CDR3 is CASSVEGHNQPQHF. The CDR3 region has the DNA TGTGCCAGCAGCGTAGAAGGGCACAATCAGCCCCAGCATTTT. The chain joins TRBV9 to TRBJ1-5; no reliable D call. Germline CDR1 reads SGDLS; CDR2 reads YYNGEE. This CDR3 has 14 amino acids. V lost 0 bases and J lost 3, with 7 bases in between.

This chain links TRBV19 with TRBJ2-2, with D tentatively TRBD1 (5 bases). Per germline, CDR1 LNHDA and CDR2 SQIVND (reference sequence). The CDR3 extends over 16 amino acids. V lost 3 bases to trimming and J lost 1 base, with 12 bases between them. CDR3 sequence: CASSIRTGRNTGELFF. CDR3 in DNA: TGTGCCAGTAGTATCCGAACAGGCAGGAACACCGGGGAGCTGTTTTTT.

This clone occurred once. The rearrangement uses TRBV7-2 and TRBJ2-7; 8 bases agree with TRBD2. Trimming cost V 2 bases and J 0 bases; bases outside gene matches: 6. This CDR3 comprises 16 residues. The germline CDR1 and CDR2 sequences are SGHTA and FQGNSA. CDR3 loop: CASSLRLAGVSYEQYF. Written as DNA, the CDR3 is TGTGCCAGCAGCTTACGGCTAGCGGGTGTCTCCTACGAGCAGTACTTC.

This chain links TRBV30 with TRBJ2-4; maybe TRBD1 (6 bases). The CDR3 sequence is 17 residues long. V was shortened by 0 bases and J by 1 base, with 16 bases between the two germline ends. Germline CDR1 and CDR2: GTSNPN and SVGIG (reference sequence). The CDR3 nucleotides read TGTGCCTGGAGTGTACCAGGACAGTTTGGGGCCAAAAACATTCAGTACTTC. This encodes CAWSVPGQFGAKNIQYF.

This clone was picked up one time. V and J are TRBV29-1 and TRBJ2-2; 16 nucleotides align to TRBD2. Germline lookup yields CDR1 SQVTM and CDR2 ANQGSEA. The V segment lost 3 bases and the J segment 1 base; nucleotides outside the gene matches: 8. The CDR3 is 19 residues long. CDR3 in amino acids: CSVEGGTSGRARNTGELFF. CDR3 DNA sequence: TGCAGCGTTGAGGGGGGGACTAGCGGGAGGGCCAGGAACACCGGGGAGCTGTTTTTT.

The chain is built from TRBV5-5 and TRBJ1-5; TRBD1 agrees at 8 bases. The CDR3 is 15 residues long. V lost 5 bases and J lost 2; bases outside the gene matches: 6. The V gene's germline CDR1 is SGHKS and CDR2 YYEKEE (reference sequence). Written as DNA, the CDR3 is TGTGCCAGCAGTCCGGACAGGGATGGCAATCAGCCCCAGCATTTT. It codes for CASSPDRDGNQPQHF.